The text below deals with one T cell receptor (beta chain). Its antigen specificity is not known. Every participant had a single incident cervical HPV16 infection, and women with prevalent HPV16 infections were excluded. Cervical HPV DNA was detected by MY09/MY11 PCR, and genotyping was performed by dot-blot hybridization. Approximately 15 mL of heparinized blood were centrifuged, and the buffy coat was aliquoted, frozen at -30°C, then stored at -80°C. QIAGEN kits were used to extract genomic DNA from the buffy coat specimens. The source of the sample is a study of T cells in women clearing cervical HPV infection (dated by TCRdb to 2017 to 2018). Context from the whole study: The cases were 25 to 30 women with histologically confirmed HPV16-related CIN3 or worse, and 2 of these cases were invasive cancers. The controls were 25 or so women whose single incident HPV16 infection cleared within 12 months with no development of precancer or cancer. Blood from cases was collected at the visit where the lesion was first found, while blood from controls was collected once the infection could no longer be detected. Among cases, blood sampling occurred a median of 149 days after lesion detection, with an interquartile range of roughly 90 to 200 days. HLA typing was available for only a few women, so HLA type could not be excluded as a confounder. Nested within Costa Rica's Guanacaste HPV Natural History Study, an exploratory proof-of-principle case-control study compared TCR repertoires across cervical HPV16 outcomes. Cases and controls were matched on year of sample collection and on age within five years. A median age of around 30 years was observed in cases versus roughly 40 in controls, and no significant differences in baseline characteristics were found. The parent cohort enrolled 10,000 to 13,000 women aged 18 or older in Guanacaste, Costa Rica, during about 1992 to 1995 and followed them for about 7 years. Quality controls consisted of five blinded duplicates per group, for a total of about 60 samples made up of 50 participants and approximately 10 replicates.

Using the immunoSEQ assay, multiplex PCR amplified TCR beta CDR3 regions from an average of approximately 1,300 ng of genomic DNA per sample. The assay corrected primer bias using a complete synthetic TCR repertoire to establish an amplification baseline. The amplicons were sequenced using the Illumina platform. Concerning the study's data processing: Sequences were error-corrected by clustering with frequency ratios and a modified nearest-neighbor algorithm and were then analyzed in the immunoSEQ Analyzer with IMGT gene definitions. TCR richness and evenness were averaged over 20 rarefaction repeats at each rarefaction depth, excluding samples with fewer sequences than the depth. Relative abundances of V, D and J genes were compared between groups using Wilcoxon rank sum tests, with FDR correction applied. An intraclass correlation of about 96% for TCR richness and an average of roughly 76% across 66 gene segments were obtained from the blinded duplicates. Held by TCRdb, this immuneACCESS table contains in-frame sequences only and omits some clones. Under half of the omission traces to an unresolved V gene where checked; the cause of the rest is unknown. That table gives V, J and clone size, and the DNA gave D and trimming. This sample's table has entries for approximately 39,000 clones. Less than 4% of the sample belongs to the ten largest clones.

Overall study outcomes, separate from this receptor: Random forest classifiers that combined richness and V gene abundances separated cases from controls with an estimated AUC of about 0.8. CIN3+ cases had significantly higher TCR repertoire richness than controls across sequencing depths, but evenness did not differ between the groups. Because T-cell numbers per sample were unknown, differences in richness could reflect varying T-cell content rather than repertoire biology. Because of the cross-sectional design, the study could not determine whether the associations came before infection or resulted from infection, and neither effector/memory subsets nor HPV-specific T cells were isolated.

The TCR comes from a woman between 18 and 70 years old with a cervical HPV16 infection that either progressed to CIN3+ or cleared (not recorded which). The sample taken for sequencing was blood buffy coat.

The CDR3 protein: CASSQLSQGDTGELFF. The part of the CDR3 DNA that was read is TGTGCCAGCAGCCAGTTGAGCCAGGGAGACACCGGGGAG. The chain links TRBV14 with TRBJ2-2; the D gene is perhaps TRBD1 or TRBD2, each of them matching over 5 bases. The read stops 3 residues short of the end of the CDR3; the missing end is completed from the germline J gene. Looking up the germline V gene yields CDR1 SGHDN and CDR2 FVKESK. The CDR3 numbers 16 residues from cysteine through phenylalanine. The DNA shown is the part of the CDR3 that was read: 39 bases, in frame from base 1. V lost 3 bases and J lost 3 bases; the stretch between them is 14 bases long.